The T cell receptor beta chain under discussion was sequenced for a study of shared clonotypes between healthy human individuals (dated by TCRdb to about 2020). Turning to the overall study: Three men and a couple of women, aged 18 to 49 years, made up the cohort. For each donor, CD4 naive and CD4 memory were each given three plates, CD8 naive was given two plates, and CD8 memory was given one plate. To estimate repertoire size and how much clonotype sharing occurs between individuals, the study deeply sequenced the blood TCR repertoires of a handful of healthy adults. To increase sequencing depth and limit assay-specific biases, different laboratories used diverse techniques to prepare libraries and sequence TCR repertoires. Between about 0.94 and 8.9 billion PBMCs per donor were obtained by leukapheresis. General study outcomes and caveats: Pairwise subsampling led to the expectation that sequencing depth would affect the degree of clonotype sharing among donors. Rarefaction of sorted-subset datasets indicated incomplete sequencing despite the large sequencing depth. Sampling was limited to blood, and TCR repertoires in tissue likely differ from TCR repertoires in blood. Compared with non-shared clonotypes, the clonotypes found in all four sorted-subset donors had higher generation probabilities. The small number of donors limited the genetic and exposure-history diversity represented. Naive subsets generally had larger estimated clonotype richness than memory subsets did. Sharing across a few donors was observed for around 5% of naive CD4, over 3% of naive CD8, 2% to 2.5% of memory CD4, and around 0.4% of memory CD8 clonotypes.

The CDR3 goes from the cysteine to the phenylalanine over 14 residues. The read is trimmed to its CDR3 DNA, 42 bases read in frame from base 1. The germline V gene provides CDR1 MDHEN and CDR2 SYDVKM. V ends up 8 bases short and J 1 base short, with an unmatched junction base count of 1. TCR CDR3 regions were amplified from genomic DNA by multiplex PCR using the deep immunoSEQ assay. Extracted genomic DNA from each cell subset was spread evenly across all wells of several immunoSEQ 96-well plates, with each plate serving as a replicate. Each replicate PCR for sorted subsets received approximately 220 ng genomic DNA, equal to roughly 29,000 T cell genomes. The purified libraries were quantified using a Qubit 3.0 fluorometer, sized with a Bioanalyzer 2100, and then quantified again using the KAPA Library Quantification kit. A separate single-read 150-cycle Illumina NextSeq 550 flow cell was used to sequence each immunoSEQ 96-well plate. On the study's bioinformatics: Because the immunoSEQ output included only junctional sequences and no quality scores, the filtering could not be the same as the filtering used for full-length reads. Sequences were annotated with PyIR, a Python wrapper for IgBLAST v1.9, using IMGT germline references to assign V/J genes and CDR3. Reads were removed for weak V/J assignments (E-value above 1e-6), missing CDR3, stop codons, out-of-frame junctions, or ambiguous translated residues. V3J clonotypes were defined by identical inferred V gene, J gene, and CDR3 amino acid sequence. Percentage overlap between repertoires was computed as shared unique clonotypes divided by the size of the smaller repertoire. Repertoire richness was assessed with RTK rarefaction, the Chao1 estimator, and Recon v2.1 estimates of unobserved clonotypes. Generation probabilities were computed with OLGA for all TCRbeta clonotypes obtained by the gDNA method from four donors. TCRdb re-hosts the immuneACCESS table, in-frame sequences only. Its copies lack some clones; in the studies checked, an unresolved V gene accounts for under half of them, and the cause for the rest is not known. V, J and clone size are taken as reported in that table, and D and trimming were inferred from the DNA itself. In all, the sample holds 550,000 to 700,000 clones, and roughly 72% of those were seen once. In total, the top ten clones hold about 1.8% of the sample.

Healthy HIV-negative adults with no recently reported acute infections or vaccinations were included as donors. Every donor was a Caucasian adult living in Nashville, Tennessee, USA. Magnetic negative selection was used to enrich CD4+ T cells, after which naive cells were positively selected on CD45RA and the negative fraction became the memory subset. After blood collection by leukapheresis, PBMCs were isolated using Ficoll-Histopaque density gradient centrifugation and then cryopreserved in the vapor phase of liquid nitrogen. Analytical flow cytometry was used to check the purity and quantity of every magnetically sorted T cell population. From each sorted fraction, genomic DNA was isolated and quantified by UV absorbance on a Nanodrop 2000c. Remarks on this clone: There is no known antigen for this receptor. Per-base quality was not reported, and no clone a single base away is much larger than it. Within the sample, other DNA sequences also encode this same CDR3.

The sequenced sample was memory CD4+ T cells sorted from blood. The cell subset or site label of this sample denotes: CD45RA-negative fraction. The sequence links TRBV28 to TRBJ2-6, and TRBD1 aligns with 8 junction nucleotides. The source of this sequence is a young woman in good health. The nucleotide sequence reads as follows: TGTGCCAGCCAGGGGGCGTCTGGGGCCAACGTCCTGACTTTC. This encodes CASQGASGANVLTF.